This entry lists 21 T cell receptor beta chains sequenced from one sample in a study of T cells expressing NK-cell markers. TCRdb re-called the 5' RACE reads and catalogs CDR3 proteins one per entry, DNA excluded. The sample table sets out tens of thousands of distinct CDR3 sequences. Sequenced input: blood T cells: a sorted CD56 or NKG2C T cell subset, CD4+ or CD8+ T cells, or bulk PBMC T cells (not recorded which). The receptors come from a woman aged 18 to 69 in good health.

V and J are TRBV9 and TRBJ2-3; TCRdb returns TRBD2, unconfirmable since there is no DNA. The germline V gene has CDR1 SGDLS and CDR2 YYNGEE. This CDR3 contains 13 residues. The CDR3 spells CASSAMRADTQYF. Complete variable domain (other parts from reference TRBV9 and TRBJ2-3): DSGVTQTPKHLITATGQRVTLRCSPRSGDLSVYWYQQSLDQGLQFLIQYYNGEERAKGNILERFSAQQFPDLHSELNLSSLELGDSALYFCASSAMRADTQYFGPGTRLTVL.

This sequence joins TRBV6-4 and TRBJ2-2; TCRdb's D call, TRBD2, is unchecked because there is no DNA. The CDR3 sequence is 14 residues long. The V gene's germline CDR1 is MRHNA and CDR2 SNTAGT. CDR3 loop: CASQAGGDTGELFF.

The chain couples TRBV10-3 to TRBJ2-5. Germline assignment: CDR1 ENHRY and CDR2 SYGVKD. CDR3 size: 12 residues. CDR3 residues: CAIPPSQETQYF.

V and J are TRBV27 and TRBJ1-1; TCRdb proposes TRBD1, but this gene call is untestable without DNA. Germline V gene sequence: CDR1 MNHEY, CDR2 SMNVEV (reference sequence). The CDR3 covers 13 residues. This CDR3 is CASSLTGGTEAFF.

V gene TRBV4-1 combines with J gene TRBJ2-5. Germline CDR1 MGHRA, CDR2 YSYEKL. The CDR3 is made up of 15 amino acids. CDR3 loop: CASSQEKQIQETQYF.

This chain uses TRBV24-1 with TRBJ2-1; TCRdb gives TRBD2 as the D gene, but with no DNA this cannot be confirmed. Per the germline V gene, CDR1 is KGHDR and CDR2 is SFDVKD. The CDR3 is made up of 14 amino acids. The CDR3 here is CATSDLEGSNEQFF.

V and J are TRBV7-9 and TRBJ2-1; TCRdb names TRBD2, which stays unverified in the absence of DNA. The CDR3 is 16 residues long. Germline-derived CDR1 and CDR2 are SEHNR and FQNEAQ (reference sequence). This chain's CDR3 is CASSSRLASSYNEQFF.

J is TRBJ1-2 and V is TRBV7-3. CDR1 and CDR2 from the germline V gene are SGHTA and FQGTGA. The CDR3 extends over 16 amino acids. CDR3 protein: CASSLTGSPVSYGYTF.

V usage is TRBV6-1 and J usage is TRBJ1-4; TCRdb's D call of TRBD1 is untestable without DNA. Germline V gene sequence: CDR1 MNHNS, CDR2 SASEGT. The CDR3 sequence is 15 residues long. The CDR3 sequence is CASSEAGGTNEKLFF.

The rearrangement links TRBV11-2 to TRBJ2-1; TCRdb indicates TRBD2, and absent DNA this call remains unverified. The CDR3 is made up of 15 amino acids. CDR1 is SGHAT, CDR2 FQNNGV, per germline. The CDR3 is CASSLEGLALGEQFF. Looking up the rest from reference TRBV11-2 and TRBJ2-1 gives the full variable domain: EAGVAQSPRYKIIEKRQSVAFWCNPISGHATLYWYQQILGQGPKLLIQFQNNGVVDDSQLPKDRFSAERLKGVDSTLKIQPAKLEDSAVYLCASSLEGLALGEQFFGPGTRLTVL.

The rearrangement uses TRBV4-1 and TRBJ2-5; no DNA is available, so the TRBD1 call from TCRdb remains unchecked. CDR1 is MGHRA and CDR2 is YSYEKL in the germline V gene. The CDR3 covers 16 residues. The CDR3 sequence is CASSQDPDRARETQYF.

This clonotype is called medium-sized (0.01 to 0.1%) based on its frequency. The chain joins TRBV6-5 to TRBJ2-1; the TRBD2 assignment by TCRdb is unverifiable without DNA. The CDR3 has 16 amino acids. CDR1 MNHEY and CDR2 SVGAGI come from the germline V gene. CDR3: CASSYTGLAGGNEQFF.

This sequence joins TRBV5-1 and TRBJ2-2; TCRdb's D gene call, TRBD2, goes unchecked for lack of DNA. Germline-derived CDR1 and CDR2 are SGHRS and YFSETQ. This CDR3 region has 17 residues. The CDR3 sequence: CASSPEIAGLNTGELFF.

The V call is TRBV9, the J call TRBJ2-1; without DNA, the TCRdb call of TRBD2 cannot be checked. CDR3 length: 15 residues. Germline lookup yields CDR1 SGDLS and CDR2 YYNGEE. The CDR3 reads CASSVGNSGSGEQFF.

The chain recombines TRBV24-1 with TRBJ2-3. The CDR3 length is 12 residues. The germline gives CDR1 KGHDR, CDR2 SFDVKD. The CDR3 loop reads CATSDRVDTQYF.

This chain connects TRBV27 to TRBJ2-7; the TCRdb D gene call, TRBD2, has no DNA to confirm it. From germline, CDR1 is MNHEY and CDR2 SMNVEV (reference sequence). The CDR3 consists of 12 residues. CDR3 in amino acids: CASWAGGYEQYF.

The CDR3 sequence is CATRQGLGTEAFF. The rearrangement uses TRBV7-3 and TRBJ1-1; the TCRdb call, TRBD1, lacks DNA for checking. Germline CDR1 reads SGHTA; CDR2 reads FQGTGA. CDR3 length equals 13 residues.

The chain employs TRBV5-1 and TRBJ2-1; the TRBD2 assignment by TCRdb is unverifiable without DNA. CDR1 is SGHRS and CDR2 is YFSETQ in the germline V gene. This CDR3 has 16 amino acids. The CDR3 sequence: CASSRTSLSSYNEQFF.

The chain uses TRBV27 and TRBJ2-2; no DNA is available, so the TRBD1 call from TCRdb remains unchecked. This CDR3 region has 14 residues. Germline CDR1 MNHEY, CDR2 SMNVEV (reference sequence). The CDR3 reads CASSLGGSTGELFF.

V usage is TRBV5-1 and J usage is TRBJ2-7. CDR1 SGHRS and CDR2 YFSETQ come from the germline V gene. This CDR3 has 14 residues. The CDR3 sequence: CASSLGKGSYEQYF.

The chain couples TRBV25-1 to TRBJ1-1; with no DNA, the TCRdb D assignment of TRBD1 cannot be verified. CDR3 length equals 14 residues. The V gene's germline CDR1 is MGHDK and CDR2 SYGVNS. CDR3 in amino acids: CASSEWAGNTEAFF. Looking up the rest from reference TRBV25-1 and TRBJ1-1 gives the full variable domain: EADIYQTPRYLVIGTGKKITLECSQTMGHDKMYWYQQDPGMELHLIHYSYGVNSTEKGDLSSESTVSRIRTEHFPLTLESARPSHTSQYLCASSEWAGNTEAFFGQGTRLTVV.